The 25 T cell receptor beta chains below all came from one sample that was sequenced in a study of CD8 T cells in ankylosing spondylitis. TCRdb analysed the 5' RACE reads with MiXCR anew, one entry per CDR3 protein. The sample carries 100,000 to 150,000 distinct CDR3 sequences, roughly 8.8% recorded once. The sample taken for sequencing was blood, either unsorted or a sorted T cell fraction (not recorded which). Every receptor here comes from a male donor with ankylosing spondylitis or in good health (not recorded which).

This chain links TRBV12-3 or TRBV12-4 with TRBJ2-4, with TRBD2 matching 13 bases. Trimming took 4 bases from V and 0 from J; bases not matched to a gene: 9. The CDR3 runs to 19 residues. CDR3 DNA: TGTGCCAGCAGTTCGGGGACTAGCGGGATCTCCTTAGCCAAAAACATTCAGTACTTC. Amino acids: CASSSGTSGISLAKNIQYF.

This clonotype was counted many times. The J gene is TRBJ2-6, the V gene TRBV5-6, with unresolved D. The CDR3 has 15 residues. V was trimmed by 3 bases and J by 0 bases, leaving 7 bases between them. CDR1 SGHDT and CDR2 YYEEEE come from the germline V gene. The CDR3: CASSYRSSGANVLTF. The CDR3 DNA follows: TGTGCCAGCAGCTACCGGAGCTCTGGGGCCAACGTCCTGACTTTC.

In its sample, this clonotype was seen many times. The chain combines TRBV29-1 with TRBJ2-5; D is uncertain. This CDR3 is built from 14 residues. Deletions cut 2 bases from V and 2 bases from J, with 12 bases between. The V gene's germline CDR1 is SQVTM and CDR2 ANQGSEA. In DNA, the CDR3 is TGCAGCGTTGAATTAGGATTGGGACAAGAGACCCAGTACTTC. As protein: CSVELGLGQETQYF.

There are many counts of this clonotype. This chain connects TRBV5-1 to TRBJ1-1; TRBD1 agrees at 9 bases. CDR3 length: 14 amino acids. J was trimmed by 4 bases and V by 4 bases; bases with no gene match: 5. CDR1 and CDR2 from the germline V gene are SGHRS and YFSETQ. The CDR3 protein is CASSPGQGGTEAFF. DNA for the CDR3: TGCGCCAGCAGCCCGGGACAGGGTGGCACTGAAGCTTTCTTT.

This clonotype occurred many times. The V and J genes are TRBV7-9 and TRBJ2-5; TRBD2 is a possible D gene (5 bases). V lost 4 bases, J lost 0 bases, and 12 bases lay in between. There are 15 residues in the CDR3. Germline CDR1 is SEHNR and CDR2 is FQNEAQ (reference sequence). The CDR3 sequence is CASSSPELDQETQYF. The DNA for the CDR3 is TGTGCCAGCAGCTCGCCTGAACTAGACCAAGAGACCCAGTACTTC.

This clonotype was picked up many times. The genes are TRBV7-2 and TRBJ2-6, with 7 bases that match TRBD1. Germline values: CDR1 SGHTA, CDR2 FQGNSA. The CDR3 is 15 residues long. V lost 6 bases, J lost 6 bases, and 8 bases stayed unmatched. The CDR3: CASSTGQAQANVLTF. In DNA, the CDR3 is TGTGCCAGCAGTACCGGACAGGCACAGGCCAACGTCCTGACTTTC.

The table lists this clonotype with many counts. The genes are TRBV7-9 and TRBJ2-1, with unresolved D. Germline V gives CDR1 SEHNR, CDR2 FQNEAQ (reference sequence). This CDR3 is built from 13 residues. V lost 0 bases and J 3 bases, leaving 3 bases between the germline ends. The CDR3 loop is CASSLALYNEQFF. CDR3 nucleotide sequence: TGTGCCAGCAGCTTAGCCCTCTACAATGAGCAGTTCTTC.

V and J are TRBV6-2 or TRBV6-3 and TRBJ2-1; 7 positions agree with TRBD1. The CDR3 has 16 residues. Trimming removed 6 bases from V and 1 base from J; junction bases left unmatched: 9. Germline CDR1 MNHEY, CDR2 SVGEGT. CDR3 protein: CASSLQHRGSYNEQFF. The CDR3 DNA follows: TGTGCCAGCAGCTTACAGCACAGGGGTTCCTACAATGAGCAGTTCTTC.

Only a few counts were recorded for this clonotype. The chain recombines TRBV5-1 with TRBJ2-7; the match to TRBD1 covers 7 bases. The germline CDR1 and CDR2 sequences are SGHRS and YFSETQ. V gave up 3 bases and J gave up 2 bases; unmatched junction bases: 8. The CDR3 contains 15 residues. CDR3 protein: CASSSTDRATYEQYF. The CDR3 DNA reads as TGCGCCAGCAGCTCAACAGACAGGGCTACCTACGAGCAGTACTTC.

This clonotype was found many times. The genes are TRBV7-2 and TRBJ2-1; tentative D call: TRBD1 (6 bases). The V and J ends lost 0 bases and 4 bases respectively, with 28 bases between them. The CDR3 sequence is 21 residues long. The germline CDR1 and CDR2 sequences are SGHTA and FQGNSA. The CDR3 region has the DNA TGTGCCAGCAGCTTAGCGCTAGGCAGGGGCCCCGTGGTAGCAGCTTACAATGAGCAGTTCTTC. It yields the protein CASSLALGRGPVVAAYNEQFF. Filled out from reference TRBV7-2 and TRBJ2-1, the complete variable domain reads GAGVSQSPSNKVTEKGKDVELRCDPISGHTALYWYRQSLGQGLEFLIYFQGNSAPDKSGLPSDRFSAERTGGSVSTLTIQRTQQEDSAVYLCASSLALGRGPVVAAYNEQFFGPGTRLTVL.

This clonotype was observed at least ten times. The chain uses TRBV27 and TRBJ2-1, with 10 bases matching TRBD2. CDR3 length: 15 residues. Per the germline V gene, CDR1 is MNHEY and CDR2 is SMNVEV (reference sequence). With 2 bases clipped from V and 8 bases from J, the junction kept 6 bases outside the gene matches. The CDR3 here is CASSLQASGRYEQFF. DNA of the CDR3: TGTGCCAGCAGTTTACAGGCTAGCGGGAGATATGAGCAGTTCTTC.

This clonotype was seen at least ten times. The CDR3 here is CSASKPGLVSEQFF. The CDR3 bases are TGCAGTGCTAGTAAACCGGGACTAGTGAGTGAGCAGTTCTTC. This rearrangement joins TRBV20-1 to TRBJ2-1; 8 nucleotides line up with TRBD2. J gave up 9 bases and V 3 bases, and 10 bases lay outside the gene matches. Germline V CDR1 and CDR2: DFQATT, SNEGSKA (reference sequence). The CDR3 is 14 residues long.

This clonotype was found many times. The gene calls are TRBV7-2 and TRBJ2-5, with 7 bases identical to TRBD1. Germline V gene sequence: CDR1 SGHTA, CDR2 FQGNSA. This CDR3 has 16 amino acids. J was trimmed by 4 bases and V by 5 bases; bases with no gene match: 13. The CDR3 coding sequence is TGTGCCAGCAGCACCCAAAGGGGGCTAAGGGGAGAGACCCAGTACTTC. Protein: CASSTQRGLRGETQYF.

The sample holds many counts of this clonotype. This CDR3 is CASSSRTEMNTEAFF. DNA for the CDR3: TGCGCCAGCAGCTCCAGGACAGAAATGAACACTGAAGCTTTCTTT. The chain has TRBV5-1 and TRBJ1-1, with D tentatively TRBD1 (6 bases). The CDR3 consists of 15 residues. Trimming stripped 3 bases from V and 0 bases from J, with 12 bases between. CDR1 is SGHRS, CDR2 YFSETQ, per germline.

This clonotype has a count of ten or more. The V and J genes are TRBV7-6 and TRBJ2-7; D is uncertain. CDR1 and CDR2 from the germline V gene are SGHVS and FNYEAQ. Trimming removed 5 bases from V and 6 bases from J, with 8 bases in between. The CDR3 extends over 11 amino acids. The CDR3 sequence: CASSNGGEQYF. CDR3 bases: TGTGCCAGCAGCAATGGCGGCGAGCAGTACTTC.

In its sample, this clonotype was seen many times. The gene calls are TRBV20-1 and TRBJ2-7; 9 nucleotides match TRBD2. Germline assignment: CDR1 DFQATT and CDR2 SNEGSKA (reference sequence). This CDR3 is 14 amino acids long. Trimming at V came to 1 base and at J to 3 bases, leaving 4 bases not matched to a gene. The CDR3 is CSARGASGIYEQYF. Written as DNA, the CDR3 is TGCAGTGCTAGAGGGGCTAGCGGGATCTACGAGCAGTACTTC.

This clonotype occurred many times. The CDR3 is CASSVTSVDEQFF. The CDR3 DNA reads TGTGCCAGCAGTGTGACTAGCGTTGATGAGCAGTTCTTC. V is TRBV9 and J is TRBJ2-1; the match to TRBD2 covers 8 bases. The germline V gene has CDR1 SGDLS and CDR2 YYNGEE. With V trimmed by 5 bases and J by 8 bases, 6 bases remained unmatched. The CDR3 has 13 residues.

This clonotype was observed many times. The gene calls are TRBV5-1 and TRBJ2-7; D is uncertain. Germline values: CDR1 SGHRS, CDR2 YFSETQ. The CDR3 has 12 amino acids. V lost 0 bases and J 5 bases, leaving 6 bases between the germline ends. This chain's CDR3 is CASSLVPHEQYF. CDR3 sequence (DNA): TGCGCCAGCAGCTTGGTTCCGCACGAGCAGTACTTC.

This clonotype was detected many times. The V call is TRBV20-1, the J call TRBJ1-1; maybe TRBD1 (6 bases). V was cut by 8 bases and J by 1 base, with 14 bases left in between. The CDR3 runs 13 residues. Germline CDR1 and CDR2: DFQATT and SNEGSKA (reference sequence). CDR3 DNA sequence: TGCAGTCCCAGGGGAACCGAGAACACTGAAGCTTTCTTT. It is translated as CSPRGTENTEAFF.

The table lists this clonotype with a few counts. The CDR3 nucleotides read TGTGCCAGCAGCCCAGGGATGGGGGTTAATGAAAAACTGTTTTTT. Translating it yields CASSPGMGVNEKLFF. The J gene is TRBJ1-4, the V gene TRBV12-3 or TRBV12-4; TRBD1 is a possible D gene (5 bases). V gave up 6 bases and J gave up 4 bases, with 15 bases separating them. This CDR3 spans 15 amino acids.

This clonotype was detected many times. The rearrangement links TRBV20-1 to TRBJ2-7, with 10 bases identical to TRBD1. Germline loops: CDR1 DFQATT, CDR2 SNEGSKA (reference sequence). The CDR3 extends over 16 amino acids. The CDR3, as DNA: TGCAGCGCCATTCCCCCCCGAGGACAGGGGGGGTACGAGCAGTACTTC. The encoded protein is CSAIPPRGQGGYEQYF.

This clonotype occurred many times. The CDR3 region is CSASQAGVRSTGELFF. In nucleotides, the CDR3 is TGCAGTGCTAGTCAGGCGGGAGTGAGGTCGACCGGGGAGCTGTTTTTT. This rearrangement joins TRBV20-1 to TRBJ2-2, with 7 nucleotides matching TRBD2. Germline assignment: CDR1 DFQATT and CDR2 SNEGSKA (reference sequence). The ends lost 3 bases at V and 5 bases at J; junction bases unmatched: 12. The CDR3 has 16 residues.

This clonotype was seen at least ten times. The CDR3 protein is CSAPSGSRNIQYF. The CDR3 DNA reads TGCAGTGCCCCGAGTGGGTCAAGAAACATTCAGTACTTC. V is TRBV20-1 and J is TRBJ2-4, with unresolved D. The CDR3 is made up of 13 amino acids. V was trimmed by 6 bases and J by 6 bases, leaving 15 bases between them. Germline assignment: CDR1 DFQATT and CDR2 SNEGSKA (reference sequence).

Ten or more counts support this clonotype. The chain is built from TRBV7-9 and TRBJ2-7; no firm D call. V dropped 5 bases and J dropped 0 bases, with 5 bases sitting between them. CDR1 and CDR2 (germline): SEHNR, FQNEAQ (reference sequence). CDR3 length: 12 amino acids. The CDR3 spells CASSISSYEQYF. CDR3 nucleotide sequence: TGTGCCAGCAGCATCAGCTCCTACGAGCAGTACTTC.

The chain combines TRBV5-1 with TRBJ2-3; 11 bases map to TRBD2. CDR3 length: 14 amino acids. After removal of 8 bases from V and 1 base from J, the junction contained 3 bases not matched to a gene. In germline, CDR1 is SGHRS, CDR2 YFSETQ. The CDR3 protein is CASELAGGTDTQYF. Written as DNA, the CDR3 is TGCGCCAGTGAACTAGCGGGAGGCACAGATACGCAGTATTTT.